Shown below are 32 T cell receptor beta chains from a single sample sequenced in a study of T cell responses to AZD1222 COVID-19 vaccine (dated by TCRdb to about 2021). The time point label here, explained by the study, means: baseline before first vaccination. Sample treatment or condition, as interpreted from the label and publication: meningococcal conjugate vaccine given as trial control. The method was the immunoSEQ multiplex PCR assay. TCRdb took this table from immuneACCESS and kept in-frame rearrangements with V and J called. Such tables lack part of the clones; where checked against another copy, unresolved V genes explain under half of the gap, and the rest is unexplained. The sample table lists some 92,000 clones, around 91% of them with a count of one. Clones ranked in the top ten supply 5.2% of the sample. The sequencing here drew on peripheral blood, taken on day 0 of MenACWY control vaccination. The receptors here all came from an adult in good health.

The rearrangement links TRBV28 to TRBJ1-5; the D is unclear. Germline CDR1 is MDHEN and CDR2 is SYDVKM. V lost 7 bases and J lost 1, with 11 bases in between. The CDR3 is 14 residues long. CDR3 amino acids: CASTPAGSNQPQHF. The CDR3 region has the DNA TGTGCCAGCACCCCAGCTGGGAGCAATCAGCCCCAGCATTTT.

The gene calls are TRBV10-3 and TRBJ1-3; D gene ambiguous. Germline CDR1 and CDR2: ENHRY and SYGVKD. The CDR3 is made up of 15 amino acids. V lost 0 bases and J 0 bases, leaving 6 bases between the germline ends. The DNA of the CDR3 is TGTGCCATCAGTGAGTCGGGAGACTCTGGAAACACCATATATTTT. This translates into CAISESGDSGNTIYF.

In nucleotides, the CDR3 is TGTGCCAGCAGCCACAGGACAGGGGGCACTTCACCCCTCCACTTT. Translating gives CASSHRTGGTSPLHF. J is TRBJ1-6 and V is TRBV3-1 (or the pseudogene TRBV3-2), with 11 bases fitting TRBD1. Per germline, CDR1 LGHDT and CDR2 YNNKEL (reference sequence). This CDR3 is built from 15 residues. The V gene end was trimmed by 3 bases and the J gene end by 9 bases; junction bases not matched to a gene: 4.

The genes are TRBV5-4 and TRBJ1-1; unclear D gene. V was shortened by 4 bases and J by 11 bases, with 15 bases between the two germline ends. CDR1 and CDR2 from the germline V gene are SGHNT and YYREEE (reference sequence). This CDR3 is built from 12 residues. CDR3 nucleotides: TGTGCCAGCAGCCAAGATTGGGGTCCGGCTTTCTTT. Its protein is CASSQDWGPAFF. The full variable domain, rest sourced from reference TRBV5-4 and TRBJ1-1, is ETGVTQSPTHLIKTRGQQVTLRCSSQSGHNTVSWYQQALGQGPQFIFQYYREEENGRGNFPPRFSGLQFPNYSSELNVNALELDDSALYLCASSQDWGPAFFGQGTRLTVV.

The gene calls are TRBV3-1 (or the pseudogene TRBV3-2) and TRBJ2-2, with 7 bases lining up with TRBD1. Trimming cost V 6 bases and J 7 bases; bases outside gene matches: 8. The germline V gene encodes CDR1 LGHDT and CDR2 YNNKEL (reference sequence). The CDR3 runs 14 residues. CDR3 nucleotide sequence: TGTGCCAGCAGGGTGACAGGGTCGGGCGGGGAGCTGTTTTTT. Translating gives CASRVTGSGGELFF.

V gene TRBV29-1 combines with J gene TRBJ2-5; possible D gene TRBD1, 6 bases. This CDR3 has 12 residues. Germline CDR1 is SQVTM and CDR2 is ANQGSEA. V dropped 7 bases and J dropped 0 bases, with 9 bases sitting between them. This CDR3 is CSGRDNQETQYF. CDR3 nucleotides: TGCAGCGGCAGGGACAACCAAGAGACCCAGTACTTC.

The chain links TRBV5-1 to TRBJ1-3; weak D call: TRBD1 (5 bases). Trimming took off 4 bases at V and 1 base at J, with 12 bases between the two ends. Germline lookup yields CDR1 SGHRS and CDR2 YFSETQ. The CDR3 totals 15 residues. The CDR3 loop is CASSPRALSGNTIYF. The CDR3 DNA reads as TGCGCCAGCAGCCCCAGGGCGTTATCTGGAAACACCATATATTTT.

The chain combines TRBV5-1 with TRBJ1-6, with D possibly being TRBD1 (5 bases). From germline, CDR1 is SGHRS and CDR2 YFSETQ. V lost 1 base, J lost 8 bases, and 10 bases lay in between. The CDR3 runs 14 residues. CDR3: CASSLKGLDSPLHF. CDR3 sequence (DNA): TGCGCCAGCAGCTTGAAGGGGCTAGATTCACCCCTCCACTTT.

This chain uses TRBV18 with TRBJ2-1; D unresolved. CDR1 is KGHSH and CDR2 is LQKENI in the germline V gene. The CDR3 consists of 13 residues. Trimming took 0 bases from V and 7 from J, leaving 7 bases between them. The CDR3 coding sequence is TGTGCCAGCTCACCACCGTCCAGGAATGAGCAGTTCTTC. Translation gives CASSPPSRNEQFF. The full variable domain, in which reference TRBV18 and TRBJ2-1 provide the parts outside the CDR3, is NAGVMQNPRHLVRRRGQEARLRCSPMKGHSHVYWYRQLPEEGLKFMVYLQKENIIDESGMPKERFSAEFPKEGPSILRIQQVVRGDSAAYFCASSPPSRNEQFFGPGTRLTVL.

This clone was detected once. The gene calls are TRBV6-4 and TRBJ1-2, with D perhaps TRBD1 (5 bases). Germline V gene data show CDR1 as MRHNA and CDR2 as SNTAGT. This CDR3 is 15 amino acids long. The V end lost 5 bases, the J end lost 4 bases, and 17 bases lay between the germline ends. CDR3 sequence: CASSLNQGAGYGYTF. CDR3 nucleotides: TGTGCCAGCAGTCTGAACCAGGGCGCTGGCTATGGCTACACCTTC.

This CDR3 reads CASSQVGTLAFF. CDR3 coding DNA: TGTGCCAGCAGCCAAGTCGGGACCCTAGCTTTCTTT. The chain carries TRBV3-1 (or the pseudogene TRBV3-2) and TRBJ1-1; D is possibly TRBD1 (5 bases). This CDR3 has 12 residues. The V end was cut by 1 base, the J end by 10 bases, with 10 bases between. The germline V gene encodes CDR1 LGHDT and CDR2 YNNKEL (reference sequence).

This sequence joins TRBV28 and TRBJ2-1, with TRBD2 matching 9 bases. J gave up 6 bases and V 5 bases, and 8 bases lay outside the gene matches. The CDR3 sequence is 15 residues long. CDR1 MDHEN and CDR2 SYDVKM come from the germline V gene. The CDR3 DNA reads TGTGCCAGCAGTGTTGGCGGGAGGGCCTTCAATGAGCAGTTCTTC. Translation: CASSVGGRAFNEQFF.

The gene calls are TRBV6-5 and TRBJ1-3; D remains ambiguous. V lost 7 bases to trimming and J lost 9 bases, with 10 bases between them. The germline V gene has CDR1 MNHEY and CDR2 SVGAGI. This CDR3 is 11 amino acids long. CDR3 sequence reads: CASTWEGTIYF. The CDR3, as DNA: TGTGCCAGCACATGGGAGGGCACCATATATTTT.

The chain joins TRBV7-3 to TRBJ2-3, with D unresolved. In germline, CDR1 is SGHTA, CDR2 FQGTGA. CDR3 size: 14 residues. Deletions cut 1 base from V and 2 bases from J, with 7 bases between. The CDR3 spells CASSLSGTTDTQYF. The CDR3 DNA reads as TGTGCCAGCAGCTTAAGTGGAACCACAGATACGCAGTATTTT.

This CDR3 is CATSGQDQNWGYTF. The CDR3 nucleotides are TGTGCCACCAGCGGACAGGATCAGAACTGGGGCTACACCTTC. This chain links TRBV15 with TRBJ1-2, with 7 nucleotides matching TRBD1. With 5 bases clipped from V and 8 bases from J, the junction kept 11 bases outside the gene matches. CDR1 and CDR2 (germline): LNHNV, YYDKDF (reference sequence). The CDR3 loop spans 14 amino acids.

The chain carries TRBV29-1 and TRBJ2-5; D gene unclear. Germline V CDR1 and CDR2: SQVTM, ANQGSEA. CDR3 length: 13 amino acids. V lost 2 bases and J 0 bases, leaving 7 bases between the germline ends. The CDR3 nucleotides are TGCAGCGTTGAAATTGTGTACCAAGAGACCCAGTACTTC. It translates to CSVEIVYQETQYF.

The V and J genes are TRBV5-4 and TRBJ2-1; D is undetermined. The CDR3 runs to 11 residues. V was pared by 3 bases and J by 5 bases, with 3 bases between. CDR1 and CDR2 from the germline V gene are SGHNT and YYREEE (reference sequence). DNA for the CDR3: TGTGCCAGCAGCTGGAACAATGAGCAGTTCTTC. The encoded protein is CASSWNNEQFF.

The V and J genes are TRBV1 and TRBJ1-1; the table gives TRBD1 as D, unverified against the DNA. TRBV1 is described as a pseudogene. The CDR3 is made up of 13 amino acids. CDR3 DNA sequence: TGCACCCGAGTTCAGGGGGAGAAGACTGAAGCTTTCTTT. Translating it yields CTRVQGEKTEAFF.

The rearrangement links TRBV10-3 to TRBJ1-3, with 7 bases fitting TRBD1. The CDR3 runs to 15 residues. Germline V gene lookup returns CDR1 ENHRY and CDR2 SYGVKD. The V and J ends lost 4 bases and 4 bases, in that order; junction bases with no gene match: 7. The CDR3 nucleotides are TGTGCCATCAGTGTCCGGGACAGTGGAGGAAACACCATATATTTT. Its protein product is CAISVRDSGGNTIYF.

This rearrangement joins TRBV18 to TRBJ1-4, with 7 bases fitting TRBD1. CDR3 length: 14 amino acids. The junction had 9 bases not matched to a gene; V was cut back by 6 bases and J by 8 bases. The germline CDR1 and CDR2 sequences are KGHSH and LQKENI. In DNA form, the CDR3 reads TGTGCCAGCTCGCTTGACAGGGTTGGCGAAAAACTGTTTTTT. Residues: CASSLDRVGEKLFF. The complete variable domain, with remaining parts taken from reference TRBV18 and TRBJ1-4, reads NAGVMQNPRHLVRRRGQEARLRCSPMKGHSHVYWYRQLPEEGLKFMVYLQKENIIDESGMPKERFSAEFPKEGPSILRIQQVVRGDSAAYFCASSLDRVGEKLFFGSGTQLSVL.

The rearrangement links TRBV6-2 or TRBV6-3 to TRBJ1-2; TRBD1 aligns across 7 bases. The V and J ends lost 0 bases and 0 bases, in that order; junction bases with no gene match: 4. CDR1 is MNHEY, CDR2 SVGEGT, per germline. CDR3 length: 16 residues. The CDR3 loop reads CASSYSSQGANYGYTF. Here the CDR3 DNA reads TGTGCCAGCAGTTACTCGTCTCAGGGGGCTAACTATGGCTACACCTTC.

The chain has TRBV29-1 and TRBJ2-5; 7 bases match TRBD1. CDR1 is SQVTM and CDR2 is ANQGSEA in the germline V gene. The CDR3 has 14 residues. After removal of 6 bases from V and 5 bases from J, the junction contained 12 bases not matched to a gene. The CDR3 protein is CSVLKGGLVETQYF. CDR3 DNA: TGCAGCGTCCTTAAAGGGGGCCTGGTGGAGACCCAGTACTTC. Based on the CDR3 plus reference TRBV29-1 and TRBJ2-5, the full variable domain is SAVISQKPSRDICQRGTSLTIQCQVDSQVTMMFWYRQQPGQSLTLIATANQGSEATYESGFVIDKFPISRPNLTFSTLTVSNMSPEDSSIYLCSVLKGGLVETQYFGPGTRLLVL.

DNA of the CDR3: TGTGCCAGCAGCCCCTCAGAGGGGGCGCATGAGCAGTTCTTC. Residues: CASSPSEGAHEQFF. This sequence joins TRBV3-1 (or the pseudogene TRBV3-2) and TRBJ2-1; TRBD1 aligns across 7 bases. Germline values: CDR1 LGHDT, CDR2 YNNKEL (reference sequence). With 4 bases clipped from V and 8 bases from J, the junction kept 8 bases outside the gene matches. The CDR3 has 14 amino acids.

This chain links TRBV5-1 with TRBJ2-7, with D hard to call. This CDR3 has 13 amino acids. Trimming pared 1 base from V and 3 bases from J, leaving 8 bases between. Germline CDR1 SGHRS, CDR2 YFSETQ. CDR3 amino acids: CASSLTPNYEQYF. The CDR3 bases are TGCGCCAGCAGCTTGACTCCGAACTACGAGCAGTACTTC.

The chain couples TRBV7-9 to TRBJ2-3; possible D gene TRBD2, 6 bases. The CDR3 sequence is 14 residues long. Trimming stripped 11 bases from V and 0 bases from J, with 15 bases between. Germline V gene sequence: CDR1 SEHNR, CDR2 FQNEAQ (reference sequence). The CDR3 loop reads CAYGGTISTDTQYF. Written as DNA, the CDR3 is TGTGCCTACGGCGGGACCATTAGCACAGATACGCAGTATTTT.

This chain uses TRBV2 with TRBJ2-1; unclear D gene. The germline V gene encodes CDR1 SNHLY and CDR2 FYNNEI. Trimming pared 5 bases from V and 3 bases from J, leaving 11 bases between. The CDR3 contains 14 residues. CDR3 in amino acids: CASSPRTGYNEQFF. CDR3 coding DNA: TGTGCCAGCAGTCCCCGCACGGGCTACAATGAGCAGTTCTTC. Based on the CDR3 plus reference TRBV2 and TRBJ2-1, the full variable domain is EPEVTQTPSHQVTQMGQEVILRCVPISNHLYFYWYRQILGQKVEFLVSFYNNEISEKSEIFDDQFSVERPDGSNFTLKIRSTKLEDSAMYFCASSPRTGYNEQFFGPGTRLTVL.

The CDR3 here is CSAGGTGVYEQYF. CDR3 coding DNA: TGCAGCGCTGGGGGGACAGGGGTATACGAGCAGTACTTC. The rearrangement joins TRBV29-1 to TRBJ2-7; 10 bases align to TRBD1. Per the germline V gene, CDR1 is SQVTM and CDR2 is ANQGSEA. The CDR3 has 13 amino acids. The V segment lost 7 bases and the J segment 4 bases; nucleotides outside the gene matches: 7.

This sequence joins TRBV6-2 or TRBV6-3 and TRBJ2-1; the D is unclear. V was shortened by 4 bases and J by 7 bases, with 8 bases between the two germline ends. CDR1 and CDR2 (germline): MNHEY, SVGEGT. The CDR3 extends over 12 amino acids. The CDR3: CASSLQQNEQFF. The CDR3 DNA reads TGTGCCAGCAGTTTGCAGCAAAATGAGCAGTTCTTC.

The V and J genes are TRBV6-2 or TRBV6-3 and TRBJ1-5; D not certain. The germline gives CDR1 MNHEY, CDR2 SVGEGT. Trimming cost V 5 bases and J 5 bases, with 16 bases left between them. There are 15 residues in the CDR3. CDR3 protein: CASSAPMGWDQPQHF. The CDR3, as DNA: TGTGCCAGCAGTGCCCCTATGGGGTGGGATCAGCCCCAGCATTTT.

This clone appeared a single time. The J gene is TRBJ1-5, the V gene TRBV6-5; no clear D. Per the germline V gene, CDR1 is MNHEY and CDR2 is SVGAGI. The CDR3 consists of 14 residues. V lost 6 bases, J lost 4 bases, and 13 bases lay in between. CDR3 in amino acids: CASRSMAENQPQHF. The CDR3 DNA reads TGTGCCAGCAGGAGTATGGCAGAGAATCAGCCCCAGCATTTT.

This sequence joins TRBV18 and TRBJ1-2, with D possibly matching TRBD1 (5 bases). The CDR3 has 15 amino acids. V was clipped by 0 bases and J by 5 bases, with 13 bases between them. Germline CDR1 is KGHSH and CDR2 is LQKENI. In DNA form, the CDR3 reads TGTGCCAGCTCACCACCTGGCCCTTCAGGGTATGGCTACACCTTC. It encodes CASSPPGPSGYGYTF.

This chain joins TRBV18 and TRBJ1-2; D is unclear. Germline CDR1 KGHSH, CDR2 LQKENI. V gave up 1 base and J gave up 5 bases, with 14 bases separating them. CDR3 length: 15 residues. CDR3 coding DNA: TGTGCCAGCTCACCACGTTCGGGCGCGGGGTATGGCTACACCTTC. Translating gives CASSPRSGAGYGYTF.